This T cell receptor (beta chain) derives from a study of cytomegalovirus exposure and HLA in healthy donors. General study findings and limits: V- and J-gene trimming in TCR beta was tied to a missense DCLRE1C variant by an analysis performed later. Per a later analysis, about 15,000 TCR beta sequences showed association with HLA alleles at 0.05 false discovery rate. Rare sequences made up most TCRs, while some public TCRs were found in many donors.

The PCR employed 60 Vbeta primers together with 13 Jbeta primers. TCRdb keeps only in-frame clones here, not all; method: immunoSEQ multiplex PCR. The sample lists around 120,000 clones, under 85% occurring once. CDR1 and CDR2 (germline): MNHNS, SASEGT. With V trimmed by 6 bases and J by 7 bases, 3 bases remained unmatched. CDR3 length: 12 residues. To note about this clone: Its antigen remains unidentified.

This receptor was obtained from a boy between 10 and 17 years old in good health and CMV-seronegative. The sample comprised PBMCs. J is TRBJ2-1 and V is TRBV6-1; 7 nucleotides align to TRBD1. The CDR3 DNA sequence: TGTGCCAGCAGAAGGACAGGTAATGAGCAGTTCTTC. Its protein is CASRRTGNEQFF.